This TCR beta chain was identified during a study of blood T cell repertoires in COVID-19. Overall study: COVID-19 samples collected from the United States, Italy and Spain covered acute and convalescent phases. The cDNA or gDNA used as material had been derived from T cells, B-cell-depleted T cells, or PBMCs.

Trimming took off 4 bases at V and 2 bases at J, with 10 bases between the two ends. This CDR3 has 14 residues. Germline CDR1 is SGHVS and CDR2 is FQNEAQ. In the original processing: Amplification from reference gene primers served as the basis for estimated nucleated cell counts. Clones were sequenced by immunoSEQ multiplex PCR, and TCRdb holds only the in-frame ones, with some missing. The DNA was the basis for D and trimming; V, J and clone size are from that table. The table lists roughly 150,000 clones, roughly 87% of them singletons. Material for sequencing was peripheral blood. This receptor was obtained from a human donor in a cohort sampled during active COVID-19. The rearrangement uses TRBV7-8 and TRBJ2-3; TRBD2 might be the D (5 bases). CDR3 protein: CASSSGLITDTQYF. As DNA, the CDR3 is TGTGCCAGCAGCTCCGGACTGATCACAGATACGCAGTATTTT.